Below, one TCR beta chain is given with its context. What it binds is unknown. The record originates from a study of T cell responses to AZD1222 COVID-19 vaccine. The repertoire was sequenced with immunoSEQ multiplex PCR; TCRdb's copy has only in-frame clones and lacks some. The profile covers under 150,000 clones, with around 90% appearing a single time and under 2% taken by the ten largest. Second-dose schedules of about 4 or about 12 weeks were combined. The trim removed 5 bases at V and 0 bases at J, leaving 9 bases unmatched. The CDR3 loop spans 16 amino acids. Germline V gives CDR1 MNHEY, CDR2 SVGEGT. Findings and limits, study-wide: Of spike-specific TCRs, nearly half reportedly target regions left unmutated in variants. Donors were mostly white British, more females; clonal diversity possibly underestimated.

The chain links TRBV6-2 or TRBV6-3 to TRBJ1-2; 7 bases are a match to TRBD1. The source material was peripheral blood, sampled 28 days after the second AZD1222 dose. This clonotype originated in an adult who received the AZD1222 COVID-19 vaccine. CDR3 sequence (DNA): TGTGCCAGCAGTGGCAGCAGAGGGACAGCTAACTATGGCTACACCTTC. It is translated as CASSGSRGTANYGYTF.